This T cell receptor beta chain was documented in a study of blood T cells in healthy people across ages. V lost 3 bases to trimming and J lost 2 bases; unmatched junction nucleotides: 8. This CDR3 has 16 residues. Germline CDR1 PRHDT, CDR2 FYEKMQ (reference sequence). For the second PCR, which ran for roughly 6 to 12 cycles, a sample-barcoded 5' primer and a J-beta primer mix were used. TCRdb re-derived calls from the 5' RACE reads in MiXCR, one entry per CDR3 protein. The repertoire holds 270,000 or so distinct CDR3 sequences, about 25% seen once, with 25% to 30% in the top ten. There are a few counts of this clonotype.

V gene TRBV13 combines with J gene TRBJ2-5, with TRBD1 matching over 8 bases. This sequence originates from a woman in her 70s in good health. The specimen sequenced was blood. Written as DNA, the CDR3 is TGTGCCAGCAGCTTTGGGACAGGATTAAAACAAGAGACCCAGTACTTC. Protein sequence: CASSFGTGLKQETQYF.